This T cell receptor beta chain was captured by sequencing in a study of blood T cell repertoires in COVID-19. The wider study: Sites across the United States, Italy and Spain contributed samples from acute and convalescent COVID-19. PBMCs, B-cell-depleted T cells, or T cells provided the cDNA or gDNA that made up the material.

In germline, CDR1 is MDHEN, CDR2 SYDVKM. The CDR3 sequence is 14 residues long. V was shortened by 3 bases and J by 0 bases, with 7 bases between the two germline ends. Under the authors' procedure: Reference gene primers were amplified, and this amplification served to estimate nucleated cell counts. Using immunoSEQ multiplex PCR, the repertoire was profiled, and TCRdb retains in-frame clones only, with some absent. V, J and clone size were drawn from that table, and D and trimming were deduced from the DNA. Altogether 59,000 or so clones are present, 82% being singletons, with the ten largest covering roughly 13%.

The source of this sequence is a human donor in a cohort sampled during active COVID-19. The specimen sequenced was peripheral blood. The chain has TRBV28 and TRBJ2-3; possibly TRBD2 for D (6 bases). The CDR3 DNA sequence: TGTGCCAGCAGTTTGGGGGGTAGCACAGATACGCAGTATTTT. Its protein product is CASSLGGSTDTQYF.